The table lists the clone carrying this TCR beta chain with many counts. The antigen remains undetermined. The sample originates from a study of T cell clonality in common variable immunodeficiency. Overall study findings and caveats: Fewer deletions and N-nucleotide insertions were reportedly seen in common variable immunodeficiency TCR beta sequences. CVID subjects showed higher TCRbeta clonality than healthy controls. Fewer TCRbeta clones were shared among CVID subjects than controls.

Equal genomic DNA amounts from CVID and control samples were sequenced. Method: immunoSEQ multiplex PCR; TCRdb's copy keeps in-frame clones and lacks some. In total the sample includes roughly 40,000 clones, none of them seen once. The TCR comes from a person aged 18 to 70 in good health. The specimen was peripheral blood mononuclear cells.

Partial CDR3 DNA: TGTGCCAGTAGCGGGACAGGGGGCTACTATGGC. The encoded protein is CASSGTGGYYG. The full-length CDR3 reads as CASSGTGGYYGYTF. This sequence joins TRBV19 and TRBJ1-2; 12 nucleotides line up with TRBD1. The read ends 3 residues early relative to the CDR3; the germline J gene fills the gap. The CDR3 sequence is 14 residues long. Germline CDR1 and CDR2: LNHDA and SQIVND (reference sequence). V lost 6 bases, J lost 3 bases, and 2 bases stayed unmatched.